This T cell receptor beta chain was recorded in a study of blood T cell repertoires in COVID-19 (TCRdb year 2020). With respect to the entire study: Collaborator samples came from the United States, Italy and Spain and covered acute and convalescent phases of COVID-19. The material from the prospective study consisted of cDNA or gDNA derived from T cells, B-cell-depleted T cells, or PBMCs. Subjects who had been exposed to COVID-19, were actively infected with it, or had recovered from it provided the deeply sampled blood TCRbeta repertoires that made up the dataset. The repertoires were released in a freely available public database intended as a resource for research on the immune response to SARS-CoV-2. The samples were drawn from the first 160 participants of the ongoing ImmuneRACE study and from some 1,300 subjects provided by 6 global collaborators. Nearly every sample came with metadata listing a de-identified subject ID, COVID-19 status, age in years and sex. HLA class I and class II types, where available, came from metadata supplied by the sample provider rather than from assay-based typing.

Findings and caveats that apply to the study as a whole: The quantity of clinical and demographic metadata differed by source and by participant and was supplied without curation.

Whole blood was collected in K2EDTA tubes by collaborating institutions according to the institutions' own protocols. For TCRbeta analysis, collaborators shipped samples in one of three forms: frozen whole blood, isolated PBMCs, or DNA extracted from either of those sample types. V gives up 6 bases and J gives up 3 bases, and the segment between their germline ends measures 12 bases. CDR1 and CDR2 were assigned from the germline V gene as MRHNA and SNTAGT. Taken from cysteine to phenylalanine, the CDR3 has 14 residues. Only the CDR3 DNA is retained, 42 bases long and in frame from the first base. The immunoSEQ Assay, a bias-controlled multiplex PCR, was used to amplify TCRbeta CDR3 regions from genomic DNA. Per the authors' processing: Within the assay, amplification of reference gene primers was used to estimate how many nucleated cells each sample contained. To quantify the absolute abundance of each unique TCRbeta CDR3 rearrangement, sequence reads were collapsed and filtered. For each sample, productive Simpson clonality was calculated as the square root of Simpson's diversity index across productive rearrangements. TCRdb re-hosts the immuneACCESS table, in-frame sequences only. Its copies lack some clones; in the studies checked, an unresolved V gene accounts for under half of them, and the cause for the rest is not known. V and J calls and clone size follow that table, whereas D and trimming were derived from the DNA. For this sample there are around 400,000 clones; roughly 90% appear just once. 0.95% to 1.5% of the sample comes from the top ten.

This clone was picked up a small number of times. Its antigen remains undetermined. Nothing much larger sits one base from this clone, and base qualities are not available. The TCR sequence derives from a man aged 35 to 55 with acute or convalescent COVID-19. The V and J segments used are TRBV6-4 and TRBJ1-5, with the D gene call left open. The sequenced material came from peripheral blood. The DNA sequence is as follows: TGTGCCAGCAGCCCCGGGGATTCCAATCAGCCCCAGCATTTT. It translates as CASSPGDSNQPQHF.